This entry features one T cell receptor beta chain sequence. These data come from a study of low-dose radiotherapy and immunotherapy resistance in tumors. Study summary: Per fraction, Cohort 1 was given 0.5 Gy every 2 weeks, for a total of 6.5 Gy. Treatment consisted of nivolumab 240 mg every two weeks and ipilimumab 1 mg/kg every six weeks, given intravenously to patients. On cycle 1 day 1, patients started four cycles of oral aspirin 300 mg daily.

V lost 0 bases and J lost 6, with 9 bases in between. The CDR3 is 13 amino acids. Germline V lookup: CDR1 SGHRS, CDR2 YFSETQ. Alpha and beta chains were covered, as first-strand cDNA relied on TRAV- and TRBV-specific primers. With a constant-region primer and a V-primer adapter, TCRs were subjected to approximately 20 PCR cycles of amplification. Via MiXCR, TCRdb re-called the reads, giving one row per CDR3 protein. The sample contains tens of thousands of distinct CDR3 sequences, less than 30% of which appear only once. Time point: after trial treatment. Described treatment: LDRT plus nivolumab, ipilimumab, low-dose cyclophosphamide and aspirin (RACIN trial).

The sequences come from PBMCs, collected after low-dose radiotherapy plus immunotherapy. The rearrangement uses TRBV5-1 and TRBJ1-2; D call uncertain. The receptor was derived from a male donor with prostate cancer. The CDR3 here is CASSLEDTHGYTF. The CDR3, as DNA: TGCGCCAGCAGCTTGGAGGATACCCATGGCTACACCTTC.